A single sample gave rise to the 22 T cell receptor beta chains below, sequenced in a study of shared clonotypes between healthy human individuals (dated by TCRdb to 2020 to 2021). The library was prepared using the immunoSEQ multiplex PCR assay. In its TCRdb copy, this immuneACCESS table keeps in-frame sequences only and misses some clones. Where compared with another copy, unresolved V genes explain less than half of these, and the others have no known cause. The sample table records fewer than 700,000 clones; about 95% of these occur just once. The top ten clones comprise around 0.11% of the sample. CD8 naive samples were obtained by positive selection for CCR7 among CD45RO-negative cells, yielding a CD45RA+CCR7+ population from which TemRA cells were excluded. Sequenced input: naive CD8+ T cells sorted from blood. What the cell subset or site label conveys for this sample: CD45RA+CCR7+. The source is a woman in her thirties in good health.

The rearrangement links TRBV7-8 to TRBJ2-7; 7 bases fit TRBD1. CDR1 and CDR2 from the germline V gene are SGHVS and FQNEAQ. With 5 bases clipped from V and 2 bases from J, the junction kept 9 bases outside the gene matches. The CDR3 spans 15 residues. The CDR3 coding sequence is TGTGCCAGCAGCCCTGACAGGGCTCTGGCCTACGAGCAGTACTTC. Translating it yields CASSPDRALAYEQYF.

The J gene is TRBJ2-1, the V gene TRBV7-9; perhaps TRBD2 as D (6 bases). Between the trimmed V and J ends, which lost 7 bases and 2 bases, there was a span of 12 bases. This CDR3 is built from 14 residues. Germline V gene sequence: CDR1 SEHNR, CDR2 FQNEAQ (reference sequence). In DNA form, the CDR3 reads TGTGCCAGCAAGTCCGGGAGCGCCTACAATGAGCAGTTCTTC. Translation gives CASKSGSAYNEQFF.

The CDR3 protein is CASSLPRAGGPVYEQYF. In DNA form, the CDR3 reads TGTGCCAGCAGCTTACCGAGGGCGGGAGGGCCCGTCTACGAGCAGTACTTC. The chain links TRBV7-9 to TRBJ2-7, with 9 bases that match TRBD2. V shed 2 bases and J 3 bases; nucleotides not matched to a gene: 11. The CDR3 is 17 residues long. Germline CDR1 reads SEHNR; CDR2 reads FQNEAQ (reference sequence).

This chain connects TRBV19 to TRBJ1-1, with TRBD1 identical over 7 bases. Germline lookup yields CDR1 LNHDA and CDR2 SQIVND (reference sequence). The V and J ends lost 6 bases and 0 bases, in that order; junction bases with no gene match: 7. The CDR3 totals 15 residues. This CDR3 is CASRGQFKVNTEAFF. CDR3 DNA: TGTGCCAGTAGGGGACAGTTTAAAGTGAACACTGAAGCTTTCTTT.

The V gene is TRBV9, the J gene TRBJ2-7; 11 positions agree with TRBD2. From germline, CDR1 is SGDLS and CDR2 YYNGEE. This CDR3 is 15 amino acids long. After removal of 3 bases from V and 3 bases from J, the junction contained 5 bases not matched to a gene. CDR3 region: CASSATGTSGYEQYF. DNA of the CDR3: TGTGCCAGCAGCGCAACCGGGACTAGCGGCTACGAGCAGTACTTC.

The chain joins TRBV11-3 to TRBJ1-4; D uncertain. CDR3 size: 14 residues. CDR1 and CDR2 from the germline V gene are SGHNT and YENEEA. The ends were cut back, 4 bases at V and 4 bases at J, with 10 bases in the middle. The CDR3 nucleotides are TGTGCCAGCAGCTCGGTATTGGATAATGAAAAACTGTTTTTT. Amino acid sequence: CASSSVLDNEKLFF.

This chain joins TRBV29-1 and TRBJ2-7, with 8 bases that match TRBD1. Trimming at V came to 4 bases and at J to 1 base, leaving 6 bases not matched to a gene. From germline, CDR1 is SQVTM and CDR2 ANQGSEA. The CDR3 loop spans 14 amino acids. The CDR3 loop reads CSVGRQGFSYEQYF. CDR3 DNA sequence: TGCAGCGTTGGGCGACAGGGGTTTTCCTACGAGCAGTACTTC.

The rearrangement uses TRBV4-1 and TRBJ2-7; perhaps TRBD2 as D (6 bases). The CDR3 covers 17 residues. V was cut by 1 base and J by 4 bases, with 20 bases left in between. Germline loops: CDR1 MGHRA, CDR2 YSYEKL. Here the CDR3 reads CASSQGESGLGPYEQYF. The CDR3, as DNA: TGCGCCAGCAGCCAAGGGGAATCGGGACTCGGCCCTTACGAGCAGTACTTC.

The chain employs TRBV9 and TRBJ2-2, with D possibly matching TRBD2 (5 bases). CDR1 and CDR2 from the germline V gene are SGDLS and YYNGEE. The CDR3 covers 16 residues. V lost 0 bases and J 4 bases, leaving 13 bases between the germline ends. CDR3 residues: CASSVGSSESTGELFF. Here the CDR3 DNA reads TGTGCCAGCAGCGTAGGCAGTAGCGAAAGCACCGGGGAGCTGTTTTTT.

The chain links TRBV28 to TRBJ2-5, with D tentatively TRBD1 (6 bases). The end of the DNA fits TRBJ2-7 better, so the J call may be wrong. The germline V gene has CDR1 MDHEN and CDR2 SYDVKM. The CDR3 sequence is 13 residues long. CDR3 nucleotides: TGTGCCAGCGTGGCAGGGGAATACTACGAGCAGTACTTC. Translated: CASVAGEYYEQYF.

The V call is TRBV7-9, the J call TRBJ2-1; 9 nucleotides line up with TRBD2. Germline V gives CDR1 SEHNR, CDR2 FQNEAQ (reference sequence). The CDR3 covers 15 residues. V trimming: 0 bases; J trimming: 5 bases; junction bases outside the gene matches: 2. The CDR3 sequence is CASSLAPSGDNEQFF. DNA for the CDR3: TGTGCCAGCAGCTTAGCCCCTAGCGGGGACAATGAGCAGTTCTTC. The full variable domain, rest sourced from reference TRBV7-9 and TRBJ2-1, is DTGVSQNPRHKITKRGQNVTFRCDPISEHNRLYWYRQTLGQGPEFLTYFQNEAQLEKSRLLSDRFSAERPKGSFSTLEIQRTEQGDSAMYLCASSLAPSGDNEQFFGPGTRLTVL.

This chain uses TRBV2 with TRBJ2-1; D not resolved. This CDR3 comprises 13 residues. Germline assignment: CDR1 SNHLY and CDR2 FYNNEI. Trimming cost V 8 bases and J 0 bases, with 8 bases left between them. This CDR3 reads CASSTRSYNEQFF. CDR3 bases: TGTGCCAGCTCGACCCGCTCCTACAATGAGCAGTTCTTC.

The genes are TRBV27 and TRBJ2-3, with D unclear. CDR1 and CDR2 from the germline V gene are MNHEY and SMNVEV (reference sequence). Trimming left V 3 bases short and J 0 bases short, with 13 bases between. The CDR3 consists of 16 residues. CDR3 coding DNA: TGTGCCAGCAGTTTTCGACCCCGGACGAGCACAGATACGCAGTATTTT. It translates to CASSFRPRTSTDTQYF.

The chain couples TRBV5-6 to TRBJ1-3; D gene ambiguous. The germline V gene encodes CDR1 SGHDT and CDR2 YYEEEE. This CDR3 comprises 17 residues. Trimming removed 0 bases at V and 2 bases at J, with 15 bases between. The CDR3 DNA follows: TGTGCCAGCAGCTTGGCCGGATGGGGAAATGCTGGAAACACCATATATTTT. Encoded protein: CASSLAGWGNAGNTIYF.

V gene TRBV9 combines with J gene TRBJ2-3, with TRBD2 identical over 9 bases. Germline CDR1 and CDR2: SGDLS and YYNGEE. V trimming: 4 bases; J trimming: 2 bases; junction bases outside the gene matches: 2. This CDR3 contains 14 residues. CDR3 nucleotides: TGTGCCAGCAGCCTAGCGGGGACCACAGATACGCAGTATTTT. It yields the protein CASSLAGTTDTQYF.

The gene calls are TRBV7-2 and TRBJ2-5; 15 bases are shared with TRBD2. The J call may be incorrect, as the DNA end agrees better with TRBJ2-7. The germline gives CDR1 SGHTA, CDR2 FQGNSA. The CDR3 has 16 residues. Written as DNA, the CDR3 is TGTGCCAGCAGCTTAGGGACTAGCGGGAGGGGGTACGAGCAGTACTTC. Its translation is CASSLGTSGRGYEQYF.

Concerning this clone itself: The sample contains more than one DNA sequence encoding this CDR3. V usage is TRBV4-2 and J usage is TRBJ2-2; D is unresolved. The CDR3 totals 12 residues. The V end was cut by 4 bases, the J end by 2 bases, with 2 bases between. Germline V gene sequence: CDR1 LGHNA, CDR2 YNFKEQ. CDR3 loop: CASSLNTGELFF. The CDR3 region has the DNA TGTGCCAGCAGCCTAAACACCGGGGAGCTGTTTTTT.

The chain is built from TRBV6-5 and TRBJ1-2; 7 nucleotides match TRBD1. The CDR3 is made up of 11 amino acids. Germline V gives CDR1 MNHEY, CDR2 SVGAGI. V lost 7 bases, J lost 6 bases, and 2 bases stayed unmatched. The CDR3 DNA is TGTGCCAGCACGACAGGGAATGGCTACACCTTC. This codes for CASTTGNGYTF.

The chain recombines TRBV6-5 with TRBJ1-2; a weak D match, TRBD1 (6 bases). Between the trimmed V and J ends, which lost 1 base and 5 bases, there was a span of 8 bases. The CDR3 is 13 amino acids. Germline CDR1 and CDR2: MNHEY and SVGAGI. CDR3 sequence reads: CASSYYRGYGYTF. The CDR3 DNA reads TGTGCCAGCAGTTACTATAGGGGGTATGGCTACACCTTC.

This chain links TRBV5-4 with TRBJ2-5; tentatively, D is TRBD1 (6 bases). CDR1 is SGHNT, CDR2 YYREEE, per germline (reference sequence). V was shortened by 0 bases and J by 2 bases, with 8 bases between the two germline ends. The CDR3 is made up of 14 amino acids. DNA for the CDR3: TGTGCCAGCAGCTTGGCTCAGGGGCAAGAGACCCAGTACTTC. It codes for CASSLAQGQETQYF.

In regard to this clone: Other DNA variants within this sample encode the same CDR3. The chain joins TRBV29-1 to TRBJ2-1, with D uncertain. Germline V gene lookup returns CDR1 SQVTM and CDR2 ANQGSEA. Trimming stripped 1 base from V and 0 bases from J, with 7 bases between. CDR3 length: 14 residues. CDR3 sequence reads: CSVEGRGSYNEQFF. The DNA for the CDR3 is TGCAGCGTTGAAGGTCGAGGCTCCTACAATGAGCAGTTCTTC.

The chain carries TRBV27 and TRBJ2-7, with D unclear. CDR3 length: 13 amino acids. V lost 4 bases and J lost 0, with 7 bases in between. In germline, CDR1 is MNHEY, CDR2 SMNVEV (reference sequence). The CDR3 reads CASSWGNSYEQYF. CDR3 nucleotides: TGTGCCAGCAGTTGGGGAAACTCCTACGAGCAGTACTTC.